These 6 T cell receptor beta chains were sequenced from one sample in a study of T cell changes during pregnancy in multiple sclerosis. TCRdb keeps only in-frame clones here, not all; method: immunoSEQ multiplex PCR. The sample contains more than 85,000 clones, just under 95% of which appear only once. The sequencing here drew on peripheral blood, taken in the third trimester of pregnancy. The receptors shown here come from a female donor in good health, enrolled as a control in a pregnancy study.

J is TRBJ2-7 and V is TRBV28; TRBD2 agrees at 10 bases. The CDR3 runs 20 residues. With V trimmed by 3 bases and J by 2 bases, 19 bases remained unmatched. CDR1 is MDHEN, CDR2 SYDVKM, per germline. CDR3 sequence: CASSFPTRTSGSPLTYEQYF. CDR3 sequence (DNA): TGTGCCAGCAGTTTCCCGACACGGACTAGCGGAAGCCCCCTAACCTACGAGCAGTACTTC.

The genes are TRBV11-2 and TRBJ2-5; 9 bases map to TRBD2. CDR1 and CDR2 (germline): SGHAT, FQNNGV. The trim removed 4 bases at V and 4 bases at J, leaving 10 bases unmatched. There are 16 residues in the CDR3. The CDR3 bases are TGTGCCAGCAGCTGGGGGAGAGCAGCGGGAGGAGAGACCCAGTACTTC. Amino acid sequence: CASSWGRAAGGETQYF.

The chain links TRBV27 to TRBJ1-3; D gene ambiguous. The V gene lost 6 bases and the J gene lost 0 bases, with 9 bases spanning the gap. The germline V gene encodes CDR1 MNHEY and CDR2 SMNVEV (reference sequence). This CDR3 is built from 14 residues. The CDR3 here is CASSLSGSGNTIYF. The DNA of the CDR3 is TGTGCCAGCAGCTTGTCCGGCTCTGGAAACACCATATATTTT.

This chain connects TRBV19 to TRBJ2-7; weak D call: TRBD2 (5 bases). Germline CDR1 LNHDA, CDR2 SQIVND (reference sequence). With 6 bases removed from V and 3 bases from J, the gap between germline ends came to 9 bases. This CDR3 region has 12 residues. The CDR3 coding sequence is TGTGCCAGTAGCAATGACTACTACGAGCAGTACTTC. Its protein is CASSNDYYEQYF.

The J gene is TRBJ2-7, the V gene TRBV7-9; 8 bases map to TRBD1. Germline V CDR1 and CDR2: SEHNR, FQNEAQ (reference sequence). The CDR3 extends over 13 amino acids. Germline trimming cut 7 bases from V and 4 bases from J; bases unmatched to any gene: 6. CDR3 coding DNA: TGTGCCAGCAACCAGGGGGCCCTATACGAGCAGTACTTC. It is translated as CASNQGALYEQYF.

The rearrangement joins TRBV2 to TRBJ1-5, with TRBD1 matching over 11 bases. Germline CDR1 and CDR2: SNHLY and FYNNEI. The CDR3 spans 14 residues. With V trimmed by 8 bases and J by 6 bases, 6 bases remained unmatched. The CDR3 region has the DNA TGTGCCAGCCAAGGACAGGGGGCGATTCAGCCCCAGCATTTT. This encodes CASQGQGAIQPQHF. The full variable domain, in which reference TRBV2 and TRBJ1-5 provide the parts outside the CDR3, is EPEVTQTPSHQVTQMGQEVILRCVPISNHLYFYWYRQILGQKVEFLVSFYNNEISEKSEIFDDQFSVERPDGSNFTLKIRSTKLEDSAMYFCASQGQGAIQPQHFGDGTRLSIL.